Listed below are T cell receptor beta chains from one sample, sequenced in a study of post-analysis software for immune sequencing data. Each CDR3 protein gets one entry after TCRdb re-called the PCR reads with MiXCR. The repertoire holds hundreds of thousands of distinct CDR3 sequences, 25% to 30% seen once, with around 0.56% in the top ten. Sequenced material: blood. These receptors originate from a girl aged 5-17 years with multiple sclerosis. Both conserved end residues are part of each CDR3. D genes are given only for firm matches. Clone size appears in some rows only: once, few, many, or a class for an expanded clone.

size: NA; J: TRBJ2-3; V: TRBV2; D: TRBD2; DNA: TGTGCCAGCAAGGCAACTAGCGGGGTCGCAGATACGCAGTATTTT; CDR3: CASKATSGVADTQYF
size: many; J: TRBJ2-7; V: TRBV29-1; D: NA; DNA: TGCAGCGTTGAATTAAGGACGGAGTCGGGCTACGAGCAGTACTTC; CDR3: CSVELRTESGYEQYF
size: NA; J: TRBJ1-1; V: TRBV6-1; D: NA; DNA: TGTGCCAGCAGTGGACCAGGGCAAGCTGAAGCTTTCTTT; CDR3: CASSGPGQAEAFF
size: once; J: TRBJ1-1; V: TRBV9; D: NA; DNA: TGTGCCAGCAGCGTTGGGACGGCCCCCGGCACTGAAGCTTTCTTT; CDR3: CASSVGTAPGTEAFF
size: NA; J: TRBJ2-7; V: TRBV29-1; D: NA; DNA: TGCAGCGCAGGGCCGGGCAAAAACTACGAGCAGTACTTC; CDR3: CSAGPGKNYEQYF
size: NA; J: TRBJ2-7; V: TRBV15; D: TRBD1; DNA: TGTGCCACCAGCAGACCGGGGACAGGATATTTCTACGAGCAGTACTTC; CDR3: CATSRPGTGYFYEQYF
size: NA; J: TRBJ1-2; V: TRBV5-1; D: TRBD1; DNA: TGCGCCAGCAGCTTACTTCAGGGGGCGAACTATGGCTACACCTTC; CDR3: CASSLLQGANYGYTF
size: few; J: TRBJ2-7; V: TRBV2; D: NA; DNA: TGTGCCACCAAAGGGACCATCAACGGGGAGCAGTACTTC; CDR3: CATKGTINGEQYF
size: few; J: TRBJ2-3; V: TRBV7-8; D: NA; DNA: TGTGCCAGCAGCTTAGTTGTTCGGCAGGCCACAGATACGCAGTATTTT; CDR3: CASSLVVRQATDTQYF
size: few; J: TRBJ2-7; V: TRBV20-1; D: NA; DNA: TGCGGTGCTAGAAAACAGGGCTCCTACGAGCAGTACTTC; CDR3: CGARKQGSYEQYF
size: NA; J: TRBJ2-1; V: TRBV7-8; D: NA; DNA: TGTGCCAGCAGCCACGGGGGTAACAATGAGCAGTTCTTC; CDR3: CASSHGGNNEQFF
size: few; J: TRBJ1-4; V: TRBV10-3; D: NA; DNA: TGTGCCACGGCCGGGCGAACTAATGAAAAACTGTTTTTT; CDR3: CATAGRTNEKLFF
size: NA; J: TRBJ1-2; V: TRBV7-2; D: TRBD1; DNA: TGTGCCAGCAGCGAGACCGGGACAGGGGACTATGGCTACACCTTC; CDR3: CASSETGTGDYGYTF